Following are 2 T cell receptor beta chains from one sample sequenced in a study of blood T cell repertoires in COVID-19 (dated by TCRdb to 2018 to 2020). Preparation of the library involved the immunoSEQ multiplex PCR assay. This is the immuneACCESS table as TCRdb keeps it, with only in-frame sequences that have V and J called. A part of the clones is gone; compared with another copy, unresolved V genes explain less than half, and the rest is unexplained. Here the sample has some 510,000 clones; around 87% occur a single time. The ten largest account for 1.5% to 2% of the sample. The sequenced material came from PBMCs or T cells enriched from blood (not recorded which). These receptors all come from a middle-aged woman who had recovered from COVID-19.

This clone was counted a single time. The V and J genes are TRBV7-9 and TRBJ1-4; D is unresolved. The germline gives CDR1 SEHNR, CDR2 FQNEAQ (reference sequence). The CDR3 loop spans 15 amino acids. The V and J ends lost 6 bases and 2 bases respectively, with 13 bases between them. CDR3 nucleotide sequence: TGTGCCAGCAGTGTAGGGCGGGCGACTAATGAAAAACTGTTTTTT. It codes for CASSVGRATNEKLFF.

V is TRBV7-2 and J is TRBJ2-7, with D possibly matching TRBD1 (6 bases). The length of the CDR3 is 15 residues. Trimming shortened V by 3 bases and J by 3 bases, and 15 bases separated the two germline ends. Germline values: CDR1 SGHTA, CDR2 FQGNSA. Written as DNA, the CDR3 is TGTGCCAGCAGCTTTTTGGCTCGGACAGACTACGAGCAGTACTTC. Its translation: CASSFLARTDYEQYF. Full variable domain (missing parts from reference TRBV7-2 and TRBJ2-7): GAGVSQSPSNKVTEKGKDVELRCDPISGHTALYWYRQSLGQGLEFLIYFQGNSAPDKSGLPSDRFSAERTGGSVSTLTIQRTQQEDSAVYLCASSFLARTDYEQYFGPGTRLTVT.